These 15 T cell receptor beta chains were all obtained from the same sample, sequenced in a study of early T cells in non-severe SARS-CoV-2 infection. One entry per CDR3 protein results from TCRdb running MiXCR on the 5' RACE reads. The table records some 87,000 distinct CDR3 sequences, over 10% of them present only once. The sample consisted of whole blood. Receptors originate from an adult who was a healthcare worker with PCR-confirmed SARS-CoV-2 infection or an uninfected control (not recorded which).

The gene calls are TRBV6-2 or TRBV6-3 and TRBJ2-5; weak D call: TRBD1 (6 bases). V lost 2 bases to trimming and J lost 0 bases, with 13 bases between them. There are 16 residues in the CDR3. Germline CDR1 reads MNHEY; CDR2 reads SVGEGT. CDR3 nucleotides: TGTGCCAGCAGTTACCCCCAGGGGTCTTACCAAGAGACCCAGTACTTC. Translation gives CASSYPQGSYQETQYF.

This rearrangement joins TRBV7-2 to TRBJ2-5; 8 bases agree with TRBD1. The CDR3 spans 14 residues. With 3 bases clipped from V and 4 bases from J, the junction kept 4 bases outside the gene matches. Germline CDR1 reads SGHTA; CDR2 reads FQGNSA. CDR3 sequence (DNA): TGTACCAGCAGCTTCCAGGGGGCAGGAGAGACCCAGTACTTC. Protein product: CTSSFQGAGETQYF.

The J gene is TRBJ2-1, the V gene TRBV4-3; D is uncertain. From germline, CDR1 is LGHNA and CDR2 YSLEER. Between the trimmed V and J ends, which lost 0 bases and 0 bases, there was a span of 12 bases. The length of the CDR3 is 17 residues. This chain's CDR3 is CASSQEVARSSYNEQFF. CDR3 DNA: TGCGCCAGCAGCCAAGAGGTAGCACGCAGCTCCTACAATGAGCAGTTCTTC.

The chain has TRBV28 and TRBJ2-6; no definite D call. The CDR3 totals 16 residues. CDR1 and CDR2 (germline): MDHEN, SYDVKM. The V and J ends lost 4 bases and 1 base respectively, with 11 bases between them. The CDR3 region is CASSSPTISGANVLTF. In DNA, the CDR3 is TGTGCCAGCAGTTCACCTACCATTTCTGGGGCCAACGTCCTGACTTTC.

This clonotype turned up a few times. This chain joins TRBV9 and TRBJ2-3; D might be TRBD2 (6 bases). Trimming took off 6 bases at V and 2 bases at J, with 13 bases between the two ends. Germline V gene data show CDR1 as SGDLS and CDR2 as YYNGEE. The CDR3 runs 14 residues. CDR3 loop: CASTGVADTDTQYF. Written as DNA, the CDR3 is TGTGCCAGCACCGGGGTAGCGGACACAGATACGCAGTATTTT.

In its sample, this clonotype was seen many times. The J gene is TRBJ1-2, the V gene TRBV13; no firm D call. This CDR3 has 13 residues. Germline V lookup: CDR1 PRHDT, CDR2 FYEKMQ (reference sequence). V was shortened by 0 bases and J by 7 bases, with 9 bases between the two germline ends. The CDR3 DNA sequence: TGTGCCAGCAGCTTAGGGCGAACCAGTGGCTACACCTTC. It translates to CASSLGRTSGYTF.

This clonotype was seen many times. This sequence joins TRBV24-1 and TRBJ2-1; D remains ambiguous. V was trimmed by 4 bases and J by 6 bases, leaving 9 bases between them. The CDR3 length is 13 residues. CDR1 is KGHDR, CDR2 SFDVKD, per germline. CDR3 DNA: TGTGCCACCAGTGAAACCTCCAGCAATGAGCAGTTCTTC. This translates into CATSETSSNEQFF.

This clonotype was detected only a few times. The junction differs from germline at one of its ends, possibly a read error. The chain employs TRBV6-2 or TRBV6-3 and TRBJ1-1; D is possibly TRBD1 (5 bases). The CDR3 sequence is 12 residues long. The germline CDR1 and CDR2 sequences are MNHEY and SVGEGT. The CDR3 loop reads CASSPRTSAFTF. CDR3 bases: TGTGCCAGCAGTCCACGGACATCCGCTTTTACCTTT.

This clonotype was detected ten times or more. V and J are TRBV11-2 and TRBJ1-2; TRBD1 agrees at 8 bases. With V trimmed by 4 bases and J by 2 bases, 3 bases remained unmatched. CDR3 length: 14 amino acids. The V gene's germline CDR1 is SGHAT and CDR2 FQNNGV. In nucleotides, the CDR3 is TGTGCCAGCAGCTCTCGGACAGGGAACTATGGCTACACCTTC. It encodes CASSSRTGNYGYTF.

This clonotype has a single count. The rearrangement uses TRBV21-1 and TRBJ1-5; the table's D call, TRBD1, has no DNA check behind it. TRBV21-1 is noted as a pseudogene. The CDR3 extends over 13 amino acids. CDR3 loop: CASSKGGSEPQHF. DNA for the CDR3: TGTGCCAGCAGCAAGGGCGGTTCCGAGCCCCAGCATTTT.

Many counts were recorded for this clonotype. The genes are TRBV6-5 and TRBJ1-3; D remains ambiguous. The length of the CDR3 is 15 residues. V lost 2 bases and J lost 0, with 8 bases in between. Germline loops: CDR1 MNHEY, CDR2 SVGAGI. CDR3 sequence: CASSYRGTSGNTIYF. CDR3 DNA sequence: TGTGCCAGCAGTTACCGGGGTACCTCTGGAAACACCATATATTTT.

This clonotype was picked up a small number of times. The chain carries TRBV29-1 and TRBJ1-6; unclear D gene. CDR3 size: 11 residues. Per germline, CDR1 SQVTM and CDR2 ANQGSEA. Trimming removed 3 bases at V and 8 bases at J, with 5 bases between. CDR3 loop: CSVDWYSPLHF. CDR3 nucleotides: TGCAGCGTTGATTGGTATTCACCCCTCCACTTT.

This clonotype was observed a few times. CDR3 amino acids: CASSLGTGGRYGYTF. The CDR3 DNA sequence: TGTGCCAGCAGTCTCGGGACAGGGGGGAGGTATGGCTACACCTTC. The rearrangement links TRBV12-3 or TRBV12-4 to TRBJ1-2, with 11 bases that match TRBD1. CDR3 length: 15 amino acids. The J segment lost 5 bases and the V segment lost 5 bases, leaving 7 bases of the junction unmatched.

This clonotype was detected a few times. The rearrangement joins TRBV12-3 or TRBV12-4 to TRBJ1-2; tentatively, D is TRBD1 (6 bases). V lost 4 bases and J 4 bases, leaving 19 bases between the germline ends. The CDR3 has 16 amino acids. The CDR3 DNA sequence: TGTGCCAGCAGTTACAGTATTTTGAGGGGGTCCTATGGCTACACCTTC. Encoded protein: CASSYSILRGSYGYTF.

This clonotype was found many times. This sequence joins TRBV9 and TRBJ2-3; possibly TRBD2 for D (5 bases). Per germline, CDR1 SGDLS and CDR2 YYNGEE. Trimming removed 0 bases from V and 7 bases from J, with 15 bases in between. The CDR3 is 15 amino acids. The CDR3 nucleotides read TGTGCCAGCAGCGTAGATATAAAAGGAGGAAATACGCAGTATTTT. Translating it yields CASSVDIKGGNTQYF.